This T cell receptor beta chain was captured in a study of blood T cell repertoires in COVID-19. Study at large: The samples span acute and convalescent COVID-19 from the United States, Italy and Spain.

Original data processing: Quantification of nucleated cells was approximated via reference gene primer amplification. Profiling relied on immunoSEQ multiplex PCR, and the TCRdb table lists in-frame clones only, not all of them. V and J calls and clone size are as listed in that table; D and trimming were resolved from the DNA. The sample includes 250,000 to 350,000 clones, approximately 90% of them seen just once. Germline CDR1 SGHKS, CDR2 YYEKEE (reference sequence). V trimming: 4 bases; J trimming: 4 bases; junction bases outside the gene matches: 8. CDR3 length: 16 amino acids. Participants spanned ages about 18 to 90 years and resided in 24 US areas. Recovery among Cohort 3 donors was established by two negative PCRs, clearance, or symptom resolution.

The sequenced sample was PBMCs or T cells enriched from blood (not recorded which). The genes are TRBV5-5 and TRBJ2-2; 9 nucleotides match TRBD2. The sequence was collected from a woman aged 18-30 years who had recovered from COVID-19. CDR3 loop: CASSPLAGRTTGELFF. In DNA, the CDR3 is TGTGCCAGCAGCCCCCTAGCGGGGAGGACCACCGGGGAGCTGTTTTTT.